This T cell receptor (beta chain) was found in a study of cytomegalovirus exposure and HLA in healthy donors. General study findings and limits: The only immune exposure information that was available was CMV serostatus.

Between the trimmed V and J ends, which lost 3 bases and 4 bases, there was a span of 12 bases. CDR1 SGHAT and CDR2 FQNNGV come from the germline V gene. The CDR3 covers 15 residues. Primers: 60 Vbeta forward and 13 Jbeta reverse. TCRdb keeps only in-frame clones here, not all; method: immunoSEQ multiplex PCR. Of over 110,000 clones in the sample, 65% to 80% were seen once. As to this clone: Its antigen is as yet unknown.

This sequence was found in a woman aged 45-59 years in good health and CMV-seropositive. Material for sequencing was PBMCs. The V and J genes are TRBV11-2 and TRBJ2-2; D possibly corresponds to TRBD2 (5 bases). CDR3 amino acids: CASSFSGRITGELFF. The CDR3 DNA is TGTGCCAGCAGCTTCAGCGGCAGAATCACCGGGGAGCTGTTTTTT. Filled out from reference TRBV11-2 and TRBJ2-2, the complete variable domain reads EAGVAQSPRYKIIEKRQSVAFWCNPISGHATLYWYQQILGQGPKLLIQFQNNGVVDDSQLPKDRFSAERLKGVDSTLKIQPAKLEDSAVYLCASSFSGRITGELFFGEGSRLTVL.